Sequencing of this T cell receptor (beta chain) was carried out in a study of control samples from healthy donors and cancer patients. Sequenced by immunoSEQ multiplex PCR; TCRdb stores in-frame clones only, minus some. The table lists under 100,000 clones, roughly nine tenths of them singletons. Germline CDR1 reads MRHNA; CDR2 reads SNTAGT. The CDR3 is 14 residues long. Germline trimming cut 5 bases from V and 9 bases from J; bases unmatched to any gene: 9. The chain joins TRBV6-4 to TRBJ2-1; the match to TRBD1 covers 8 bases. The origin of this receptor is a woman aged 45-60 years with colorectal cancer. What was sequenced was PBMCs. CDR3 DNA: TGTGCCAGCAGTCTCGGGCCAGGGGGCGGTGAGCAGTTCTTC. This encodes CASSLGPGGGEQFF.